One sample yielded the 14 T cell receptor beta chains listed below, sequenced in a study of blood T cells in healthy people across ages. The authors ran a second PCR of 7 to 11 cycles using a sample-barcoded 5' primer and a J-beta primer mix. TCRdb reanalysed the 5' RACE reads using MiXCR and keeps one entry per CDR3 protein. The profile shows 550,000 to 700,000 distinct CDR3 sequences, 27% of them singletons. The source material was blood. Every receptor here comes from a woman in her 70s in good health.

In its sample, this clonotype was seen many times. The chain carries TRBV11-2 and TRBJ2-5; maybe TRBD2 (5 bases). Between the trimmed V and J ends, which lost 4 bases and 2 bases, there was a span of 11 bases. Germline CDR1 SGHAT, CDR2 FQNNGV. This CDR3 is 14 amino acids long. CDR3 DNA sequence: TGTGCCAGCAGCTACCCTGACTATCAAGAGACCCAGTACTTC. It specifies CASSYPDYQETQYF.

This chain links TRBV7-2 with TRBJ2-3, with 7 bases aligning to TRBD2. This CDR3 has 13 residues. V trimming: 6 bases; J trimming: 10 bases; junction bases outside the gene matches: 10. Germline assignment: CDR1 SGHTA and CDR2 FQGNSA. CDR3 loop: CASSPRGGGSQYF. The DNA of the CDR3 is TGTGCCAGCAGTCCAAGGGGCGGGGGATCGCAGTATTTT.

This clonotype was recorded a few times. The chain couples TRBV6-2 or TRBV6-3 to TRBJ1-2; D is ambiguous. Germline assignment: CDR1 MNHEY and CDR2 SVGEGT. The CDR3 has 12 residues. The ends were cut back, 7 bases at V and 7 bases at J, with 13 bases in the middle. The CDR3 region is CASTADFGGYTF. In DNA form, the CDR3 reads TGTGCCAGCACAGCGGATTTCGGTGGCTACACCTTC.

The CDR3 DNA follows: TGTGCCAGCAGCGCGGATAGCACTGAAGCTTTCTTT. It is translated as CASSADSTEAFF. The genes are TRBV11-2 and TRBJ1-1; no definite D call. Germline CDR1 is SGHAT and CDR2 is FQNNGV. The CDR3 is 12 residues long. Trimming cost V 5 bases and J 4 bases, with 8 bases left between them. Full variable domain (rest looked up from reference TRBV11-2 and TRBJ1-1): EAGVAQSPRYKIIEKRQSVAFWCNPISGHATLYWYQQILGQGPKLLIQFQNNGVVDDSQLPKDRFSAERLKGVDSTLKIQPAKLEDSAVYLCASSADSTEAFFGQGTRLTVV.

DNA for the CDR3: TGTGCCAGCAGCTTAGGGGCCTGGGATGAGCAGTTCTTC. This translates into CASSLGAWDEQFF. V usage is TRBV7-8 and J usage is TRBJ2-5; D remains ambiguous. The J call may not be correct, given that the DNA end is closer to TRBJ2-1. CDR1 is SGHVS, CDR2 FQNEAQ, per germline. The CDR3 spans 13 residues.

The chain links TRBV7-6 to TRBJ2-2, with D perhaps assigned TRBD1 or TRBD2 (6 bases each). Between the trimmed V and J ends, which lost 6 bases and 2 bases, there was a span of 16 bases. There are 16 residues in the CDR3. Germline V gives CDR1 SGHVS, CDR2 FNYEAQ. CDR3 sequence: CASRVRGDRNTGELFF. The CDR3 coding sequence is TGTGCCAGCAGGGTGAGGGGGGACCGAAACACCGGGGAGCTGTTTTTT.

The V and J genes are TRBV6-6 and TRBJ2-5; 8 positions match TRBD1. The DNA matches TRBJ2-7 better at its end, which makes the J call doubtful. CDR1 MNHNY and CDR2 SVGAGI come from the germline V gene (reference sequence). The CDR3 runs 15 residues. CDR3 sequence: CASSYRPDRAYEQYF. In nucleotides, the CDR3 is TGTGCCAGCAGTTACCGTCCGGACAGGGCGTACGAGCAGTACTTC.

The V gene is TRBV28, the J gene TRBJ2-3, with 8 positions matching TRBD2. Germline lookup yields CDR1 MDHEN and CDR2 SYDVKM. This CDR3 spans 17 amino acids. V lost 8 bases, J lost 2 bases, and 15 bases stayed unmatched. CDR3 nucleotide sequence: TGTGCCAGCCTACCTGGGGGACTAGTAGCCCCCACAGATACGCAGTATTTT. Residues: CASLPGGLVAPTDTQYF.

The rearrangement uses TRBV27 and TRBJ2-5; TRBD1 is a possible D gene (6 bases). The DNA end is more similar to TRBJ2-7, so the J call may be wrong. In germline, CDR1 is MNHEY, CDR2 SMNVEV (reference sequence). The CDR3 has 14 residues. This chain's CDR3 is CASSFRDIRHEQYF. The CDR3 bases are TGTGCCAGCAGTTTCCGGGACATCCGCCACGAGCAGTACTTC.

The rearrangement uses TRBV14 and TRBJ2-3; D is unclear. Between the trimmed V and J ends, which lost 4 bases and 0 bases, there was a span of 8 bases. Per the germline V gene, CDR1 is SGHDN and CDR2 is FVKESK. The CDR3 spans 14 residues. CDR3 coding DNA: TGTGCCAGCAGCCCTCTGTCTAGCACAGATACGCAGTATTTT. Its translation: CASSPLSSTDTQYF.

V gene TRBV30 combines with J gene TRBJ2-7; D call uncertain. The V end lost 3 bases, the J end lost 0 bases, and 6 bases lay between the germline ends. This CDR3 has 12 residues. In germline, CDR1 is GTSNPN, CDR2 SVGIG (reference sequence). For the CDR3, the DNA is TGTGCCTGGAGGGACGTCTCCTACGAGCAGTACTTC. It is translated as CAWRDVSYEQYF.

This sequence joins TRBV3-1 and TRBJ2-7, with no clear D. The CDR3 consists of 13 residues. The V end was cut by 2 bases, the J end by 1 base, with 6 bases between. Per germline, CDR1 LGHDT and CDR2 YNNKEL (reference sequence). The CDR3 sequence: CASSQHTSYEQYF. CDR3 DNA sequence: TGTGCCAGCAGCCAACACACATCCTACGAGCAGTACTTC.

This clonotype was detected a few times. The gene calls are TRBV7-2 and TRBJ1-6, with 7 nucleotides matching TRBD1. This CDR3 has 15 residues. CDR1 and CDR2 (germline): SGHTA, FQGNSA. J lost 7 bases, V lost 2 bases, and 5 bases had no gene match. CDR3 residues: CASSLSTGPNSPLHF. The CDR3 DNA sequence: TGTGCCAGCAGCTTATCGACAGGGCCAAATTCACCCCTCCACTTT.

The chain recombines TRBV7-3 with TRBJ1-3; perhaps TRBD1 as D (5 bases). Germline V gives CDR1 SGHTA, CDR2 FQGTGA. The CDR3 loop spans 17 amino acids. V dropped 2 bases and J dropped 2 bases, with 16 bases sitting between them. This chain's CDR3 is CASSLYGGSPPGNTIYF. CDR3 DNA: TGTGCCAGCAGCTTATATGGGGGGAGCCCTCCTGGAAACACCATATATTTT.